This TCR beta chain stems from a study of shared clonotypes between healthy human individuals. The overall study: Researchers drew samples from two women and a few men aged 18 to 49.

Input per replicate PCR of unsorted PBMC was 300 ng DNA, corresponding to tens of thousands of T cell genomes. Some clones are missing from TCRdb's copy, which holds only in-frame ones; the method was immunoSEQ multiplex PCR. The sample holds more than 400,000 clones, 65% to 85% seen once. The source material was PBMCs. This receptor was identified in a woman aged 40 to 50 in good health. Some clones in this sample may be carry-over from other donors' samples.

The DNA for the CDR3 is TGCGCCAGCAGCATCGACAGGGGCTACGAGCAGTACTTC. This sequence encodes CASSIDRGYEQYF. The J gene is TRBJ2-7, the V gene TRBV4-1; 8 nucleotides agree with TRBD1. The CDR3 covers 13 residues. The V gene's germline CDR1 is MGHRA and CDR2 YSYEKL. V shed 5 bases and J 3 bases; nucleotides not matched to a gene: 3.